This T cell receptor (beta chain) derives from a study of human T cells and chemical hapten exposure (dated by TCRdb to about 2021). Background for the entire study: For sensitization, 2% DPC in acetone was applied to a roughly 2 cm by roughly 2 cm area of upper inner arm skin. The mostly female patient cohort included alopecia areata with under or over 50% scalp involvement, alopecia totalis and alopecia universalis. Blood samples were taken from patients before sensitization (week 0) and then at 2, 6 and about 24 weeks after DPC sensitization. Patients additionally received weekly therapeutic DPC doses to the scalp throughout the approximately 24-week study period. The study tracked peripheral blood TCR repertoire changes in vivo during primary and secondary sensitization to the hapten diphenylcyclopropenone (DPC) in alopecia patients. Libraries were pooled for sequencing, and per-sample TCR yields varied mainly because of small differences in library volumes within the pool. Patch testing was done on the upper back using Finn chambers containing 0.01% DPC, and results were scored after 6 days according to International Contact Dermatitis Research Group standards. Around 30 alopecia patients provided blood for TCR sequencing at one to four time points (pre-sensitization, 2, 6 and 24 weeks). Study-level results and caveats: Repeated subsampling changed both the strength of the expansion versus patch-test correlation and the threshold at which the correlation became significant. All patients had alopecia, a presumed autoimmune disease, so their immune response might differ from that of healthy individuals. A positive correlation was found between the number of PT1 expanded TCRs and patch test score, with significance reached at thresholds 8, 16 and 32 but not 4. Compared with pre-sensitization or healthy control sets, expanded TCRs formed significantly more large CDR3 similarity clusters, which is consistent with antigen-driven responses. DPC sensitization did not change the number of TCRs with a frequency above 1 in 1000, and there was no evidence of changes in global repertoire structure.

There are 16 amino acids in the CDR3, from cysteine to phenylalanine inclusive. The sequence is cut down to CDR3 DNA, 48 bases in frame from base 1. The trim is 3 bases for V and 6 bases for J, with a gap of 17 bases between the germline ends. As concerns this clonotype: Its target antigen remains unknown. Base qualities are not recorded, but no much larger clone differs from it by a single base.

Libraries were constructed by RACE. Sequenced using a NextSeq 500. During library preparation, unique molecular identifiers were attached to individual cDNA molecules so that TCRs could be counted in a quantitative, reproducible way. From each blood RNA sample, both TCR alpha and TCR beta chains were sequenced. The authors' pipeline ran thus. A median of roughly 98,000 TCRs per sample was observed, with a range of about 20,000 to 750,000. V, J and CDR3 annotation of the TCR reads was carried out using the Decombinator software suite. For PS versus PT1 abundance plots, all samples were subsampled to the same number of TCRs (28,000). TCRs were defined as expanded if absent before sensitization and observed at least eight times at the 2-week time point. TCRdb applied fastp at Q25 and MiXCR to the public reads, then kept only in-frame beta chains. For every CDR3 protein sequence, its rows merge into one entry that carries the most common genes and DNA. These V and J calls derive from TCRdb rather than the authors' analysis. The sample table contains 350,000 or so distinct CDR3 sequences; only one count was recorded for about 7% of them. Of the sample, more than 7% falls within the top ten clones.

The time point label corresponds to: patch test 1, 2 weeks after DPC sensitization. This sample's treatment or condition label indicates: therapeutic diphenylcyclopropenone sensitization with weekly scalp DPC. Blood at each patch-test visit was drawn before the patch test was applied. To be eligible, patients had to be aged 18 to 70, diagnosed with alopecia and judged suitable for DPC therapy, while pregnant patients were excluded. Unfractionated whole blood was collected in Tempus Blood RNA tubes, and total RNA was extracted from that blood. This receptor was obtained from a woman under 30 with alopecia areata. Some clones in this sample may be carry-over from other donors' samples. Here the sequenced sample was whole blood, taken in connection with sensitization to the hapten diphenylcyclopropenone (DPC). The V gene is TRBV12-3 or TRBV12-4 and the J gene is TRBJ2-2; the D gene identity is not certain. The DNA reads TGTGCCAGCAGTTTCGAACTCCCACCATGGTCCGGGGAGCTGTTTTTT. Translated, it reads CASSFELPPWSGELFF.